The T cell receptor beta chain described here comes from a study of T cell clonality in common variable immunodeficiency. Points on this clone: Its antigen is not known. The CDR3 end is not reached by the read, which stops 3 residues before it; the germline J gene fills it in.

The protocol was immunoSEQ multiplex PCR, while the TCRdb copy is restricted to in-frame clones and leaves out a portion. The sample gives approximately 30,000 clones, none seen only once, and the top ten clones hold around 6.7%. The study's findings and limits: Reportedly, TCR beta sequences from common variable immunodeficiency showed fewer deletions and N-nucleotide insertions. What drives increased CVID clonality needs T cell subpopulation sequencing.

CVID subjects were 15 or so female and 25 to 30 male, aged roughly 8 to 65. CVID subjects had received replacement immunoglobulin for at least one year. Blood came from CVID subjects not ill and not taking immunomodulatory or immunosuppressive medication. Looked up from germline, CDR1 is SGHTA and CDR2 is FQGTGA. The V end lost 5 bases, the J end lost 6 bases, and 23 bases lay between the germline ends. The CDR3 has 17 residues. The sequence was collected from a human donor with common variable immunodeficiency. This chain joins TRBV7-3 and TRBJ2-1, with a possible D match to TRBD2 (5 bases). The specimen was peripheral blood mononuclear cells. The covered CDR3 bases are TGTGCCAGCAGCCCAAAAACCACGGACCGGGGTTCCAATGAG. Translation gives CASSPKTTDRGSNE. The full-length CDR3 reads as CASSPKTTDRGSNEQFF. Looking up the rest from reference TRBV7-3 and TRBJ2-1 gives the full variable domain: GAGVSQTPSNKVTEKGKYVELRCDPISGHTALYWYRQSLGQGPEFLIYFQGTGAADDSGLPNDRFFAVRPEGSVSTLKIQRTERGDSAVYLCASSPKTTDRGSNEQFFGPGTRLTVL.